This T cell receptor (beta chain) is from a study of blood T cells in healthy people across ages. Overall study results and limits: Roughly linear age-related decline in beta diversity appeared, significant by age about 40.

The CDR3 length is 14 residues. The ends were cut back, 6 bases at V and 9 bases at J, with 18 bases in the middle. Notes on this clonotype: Its antigen is undetermined.

It was with a sample-barcoded 5' primer and a J-beta primer mix that a second PCR of about 6 to 12 cycles was run. A 12-random-nucleotide template-switch adaptor tagged each cDNA molecule. TCRdb called the 5' RACE reads again in MiXCR, with one record for every CDR3 protein. The sample records 800,000 to 950,000 distinct CDR3 sequences, under 50% being singletons. There were healthy Caucasian individuals from Russia, aged about 6 to 90, serving as donors. There were at least 6 micrograms of total RNA extracted from every sample. Material for sequencing was blood. This sequence was found in a man between 25 and 39 years old in good health. This chain connects TRBV12-3 or TRBV12-4 to TRBJ2-1; D remains unclear. The CDR3 loop reads CASSPVASFGEQFF. Written as DNA, the CDR3 is TGTGCCAGCAGCCCTGTCGCTAGTTTTGGTGAGCAGTTCTTC.